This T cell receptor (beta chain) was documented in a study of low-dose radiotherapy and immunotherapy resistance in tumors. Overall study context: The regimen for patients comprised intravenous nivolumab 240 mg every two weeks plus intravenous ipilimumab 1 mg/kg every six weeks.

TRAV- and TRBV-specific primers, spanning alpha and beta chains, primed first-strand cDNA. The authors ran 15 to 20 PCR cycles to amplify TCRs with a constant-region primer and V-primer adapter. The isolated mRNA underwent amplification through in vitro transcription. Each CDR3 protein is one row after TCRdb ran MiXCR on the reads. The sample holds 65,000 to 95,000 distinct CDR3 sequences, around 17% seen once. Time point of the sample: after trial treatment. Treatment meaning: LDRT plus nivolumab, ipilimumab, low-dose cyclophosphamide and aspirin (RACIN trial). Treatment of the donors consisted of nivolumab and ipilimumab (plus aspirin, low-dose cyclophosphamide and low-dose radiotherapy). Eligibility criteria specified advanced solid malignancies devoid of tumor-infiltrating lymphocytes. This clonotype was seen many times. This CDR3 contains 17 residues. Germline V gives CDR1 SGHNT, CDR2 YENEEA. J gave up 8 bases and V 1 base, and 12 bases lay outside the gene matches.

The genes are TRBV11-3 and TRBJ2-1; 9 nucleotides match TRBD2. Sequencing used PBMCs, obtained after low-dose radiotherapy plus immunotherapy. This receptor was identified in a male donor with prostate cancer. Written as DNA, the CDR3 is TGTGCCAGCAGCTTAGGTTTTAGCGGGAGTACGACGGATGAGCAGTTCTTC. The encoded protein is CASSLGFSGSTTDEQFF.